The T cell receptor (beta chain) described here comes from a study of metastatic and nonmetastatic thyroid tumors (dated by TCRdb to about 2020). Notes on the research overall: Repertoires were compared across peripheral blood and tumor or nodule tissue samples from malignant and benign thyroid patients. Results the study describes overall, beyond this receptor: In both blood and tumor samples, TCR beta diversity was reported to be significantly higher in malignant tumors than in benign nodules.

Before undergoing thyroid surgery, none of the patients had been given any kind of treatment. Using T-cell receptor beta sequencing, the study looked back at clinical samples from patients collected from about 2011 to 2019. Library preparation was by PCR. The reads were generated on an Illumina HiSeq 4000. High-throughput sequencing was used to profile the TCR beta-chain CDR3 region of every patient. Processing in the source paper ran as follows. Drawing on CDR3 differences between clinicopathological groups, the researchers built a classifier meant to tell apart patients with distant-metastatic papillary thyroid cancer. The Shannon index was used to measure repertoire diversity, and the Morisita-Horn index was used to measure how similar tumor and blood repertoires were. TCRdb reran the public reads through fastp at Q25 and MiXCR, keeping productive beta chains. TCRdb's processing, not the study's, gives the V and J calls here. The sample has about 7,100 clones on record, roughly 28% of them singletons. Of the sample, less than 30% is held by the ten largest clones.

From cysteine to phenylalanine, the CDR3 is 17 amino acids long. Just CDR3 DNA is preserved here, 51 bases in frame from base 1. V is cut by 5 bases and J by 5 bases, and the space between the germline ends is 21 bases. Looking up the germline V gene (reference sequence) yields CDR1 SEHNR and CDR2 FQNEAQ. This clone is considered medium-sized (0.01 to 0.1%). Its antigen is unknown. Base quality data are lacking; no much larger clone is found one base away. The receptor's source is a male donor with papillary thyroid cancer or a benign thyroid nodule (not recorded which). Some clones in this sample may be carry-over from other donors' samples. Sample: adjacent normal tissue. Rearrangement joined TRBV7-9 to TRBJ2-2; TRBD2 is a weak D gene call, 5 bases matching. The CDR3 in this case is CASSPDALAALTGELFF. The bases are TGTGCCAGCAGCCCCGACGCCCTAGCTGCCCTGACCGGGGAGCTGTTTTTT.